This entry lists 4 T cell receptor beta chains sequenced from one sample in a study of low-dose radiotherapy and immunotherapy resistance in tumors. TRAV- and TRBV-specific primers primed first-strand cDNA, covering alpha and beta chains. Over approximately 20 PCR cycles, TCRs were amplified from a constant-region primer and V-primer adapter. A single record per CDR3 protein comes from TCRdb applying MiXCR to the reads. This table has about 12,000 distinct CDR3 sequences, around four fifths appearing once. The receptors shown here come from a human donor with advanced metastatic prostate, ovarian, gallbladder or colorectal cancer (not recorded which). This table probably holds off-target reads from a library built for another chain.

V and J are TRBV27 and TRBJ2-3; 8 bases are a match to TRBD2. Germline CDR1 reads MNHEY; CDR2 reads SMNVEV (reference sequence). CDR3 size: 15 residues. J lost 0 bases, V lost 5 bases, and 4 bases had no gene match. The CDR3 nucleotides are TGTGCCAGCAGTGAGTGGACTAGCAGCACAGATACGCAGTATTTT. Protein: CASSEWTSSTDTQYF.

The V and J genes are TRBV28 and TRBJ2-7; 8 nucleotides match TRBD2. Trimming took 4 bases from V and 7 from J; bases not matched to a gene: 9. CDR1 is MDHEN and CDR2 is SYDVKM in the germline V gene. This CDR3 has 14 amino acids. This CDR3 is CASSSSSGLAEQYF. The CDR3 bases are TGTGCCAGCAGTTCCTCTAGCGGGCTTGCAGAGCAGTACTTC.

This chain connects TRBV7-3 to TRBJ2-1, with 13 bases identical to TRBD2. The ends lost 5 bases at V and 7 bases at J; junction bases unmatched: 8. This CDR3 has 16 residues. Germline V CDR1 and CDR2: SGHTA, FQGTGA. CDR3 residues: CASSAAGTSGTNEQFF. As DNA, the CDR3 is TGTGCCAGCAGCGCCGCCGGGACTAGCGGGACGAATGAGCAGTTCTTC.

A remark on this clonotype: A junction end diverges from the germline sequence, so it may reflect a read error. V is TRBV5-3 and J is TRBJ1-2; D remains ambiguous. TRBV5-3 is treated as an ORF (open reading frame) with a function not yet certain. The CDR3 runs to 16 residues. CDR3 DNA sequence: TGTGCCAGCAGCTTACCTCTGCGGGGAAAGGCCTATGGCTACACCTTC. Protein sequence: CASSLPLRGKAYGYTF.